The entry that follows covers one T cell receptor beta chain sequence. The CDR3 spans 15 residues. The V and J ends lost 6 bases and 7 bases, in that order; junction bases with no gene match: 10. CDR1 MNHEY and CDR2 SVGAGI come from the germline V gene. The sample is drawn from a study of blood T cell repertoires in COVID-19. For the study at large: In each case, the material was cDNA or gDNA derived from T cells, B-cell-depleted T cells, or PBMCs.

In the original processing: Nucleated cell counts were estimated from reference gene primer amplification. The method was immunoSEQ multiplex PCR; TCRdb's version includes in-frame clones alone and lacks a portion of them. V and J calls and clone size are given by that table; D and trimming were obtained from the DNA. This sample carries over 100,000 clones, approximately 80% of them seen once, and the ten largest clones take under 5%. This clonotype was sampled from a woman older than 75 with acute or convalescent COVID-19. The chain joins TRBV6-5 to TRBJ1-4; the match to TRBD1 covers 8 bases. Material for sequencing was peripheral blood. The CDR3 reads CASRTRQGRFEKLFF. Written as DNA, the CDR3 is TGTGCCAGCAGAACTAGACAGGGGCGGTTTGAAAAACTGTTTTTT.